A single sample is the source of the 8 T cell receptor beta chains below, sequenced in a study of cytomegalovirus exposure and HLA in healthy donors. A multiplex PCR was run with 60 Vbeta primers and 13 Jbeta primers. Sequencing was performed with immunoSEQ multiplex PCR; in TCRdb, only in-frame clones are kept and a portion is missing. The data contain roughly 140,000 clones, approximately 80% of them singletons. The sample consisted of PBMCs. These receptors came from a middle-aged woman in good health and CMV-seronegative.

This clone was recorded once. This rearrangement joins TRBV4-1 to TRBJ1-5; D gene uncertain. Germline V CDR1 and CDR2: MGHRA, YSYEKL. CDR3 length: 13 amino acids. Trimming removed 2 bases at V and 7 bases at J, with 9 bases between. This CDR3 reads CASSQYPGQPQHF. CDR3 bases: TGCGCCAGCAGCCAATACCCGGGACAGCCCCAGCATTTT.

This chain links TRBV2 with TRBJ2-3, with 8 bases that match TRBD1. This CDR3 is built from 15 residues. CDR1 SNHLY and CDR2 FYNNEI come from the germline V gene. The V gene end was trimmed by 5 bases and the J gene end by 3 bases; junction bases not matched to a gene: 7. The CDR3 reads CASSNGQGVTDTQYF. In DNA, the CDR3 is TGTGCCAGCAGTAACGGACAGGGAGTGACAGATACGCAGTATTTT.

This chain links TRBV7-2 with TRBJ1-2; D may be TRBD1 (5 bases). CDR3 length equals 13 residues. The V gene's germline CDR1 is SGHTA and CDR2 FQGNSA. V lost 3 bases and J 4 bases, leaving 9 bases between the germline ends. The CDR3 DNA is TGTGCCAGCAGCTTTGACAGAACCTATGGCTACACCTTC. Translation: CASSFDRTYGYTF.

The chain joins TRBV4-2 to TRBJ2-7; TRBD2 agrees at 10 bases. The CDR3 spans 15 residues. Germline CDR1 LGHNA, CDR2 YNFKEQ. Germline trimming cut 6 bases from V and 5 bases from J; bases unmatched to any gene: 10. CDR3 bases: TGTGCCAGCAGTCTAGAGCCGCTAGCGGGGGACGAGCAGTACTTC. Its translation is CASSLEPLAGDEQYF.

This clone was picked up a small number of times. CDR3 coding DNA: TGCGCCAGCAGCTTGGATGGGACTAGGGGTGTCAATGAGCAGTTCTTC. It yields the protein CASSLDGTRGVNEQFF. The V and J genes are TRBV5-1 and TRBJ2-1; 8 positions agree with TRBD2. The CDR3 contains 16 residues. Germline values: CDR1 SGHRS, CDR2 YFSETQ. V lost 0 bases, J lost 6 bases, and 8 bases stayed unmatched.

Note on this clone: The sample carries other DNA sequences with the same CDR3. The genes are TRBV18 and TRBJ2-3, with 11 bases matching TRBD2. This CDR3 has 18 residues. Unmatched junction bases numbered 10, after V lost 3 bases and J lost 2 bases. The germline V gene encodes CDR1 KGHSH and CDR2 LQKENI. The CDR3 DNA sequence: TGTGCCAGCTCACCGAATCGCGGGACTAGCGGAACCACAGATACGCAGTATTTT. It yields the protein CASSPNRGTSGTTDTQYF.

V and J are TRBV2 and TRBJ1-1; D remains ambiguous. Per the germline V gene, CDR1 is SNHLY and CDR2 is FYNNEI. The V gene lost 6 bases and the J gene lost 3 bases, with 5 bases spanning the gap. This CDR3 is 11 amino acids long. The CDR3 coding sequence is TGTGCCAGCAGCGGTCACACTGAAGCTTTCTTT. It encodes CASSGHTEAFF.

The chain uses TRBV29-1 and TRBJ1-3; tentative D call: TRBD1 (5 bases). The CDR3 consists of 14 residues. The V gene's germline CDR1 is SQVTM and CDR2 ANQGSEA. Trimming left V 4 bases short and J 0 bases short, with 10 bases between. CDR3 nucleotide sequence: TGCAGCGTTGCTGAGACAGTCTCTGGAAACACCATATATTTT. Translation: CSVAETVSGNTIYF.